The sequence of this T cell receptor beta chain was determined in a study of a mutant IDH1 vaccine in newly diagnosed glioma. Study overall: Treated patients, approximately 62% male and roughly 40% female, averaged around 40 years of age. It was radiotherapy, temozolomide, or both that patients received previously, with most receiving both.

Per the germline V gene, CDR1 is LGHNA and CDR2 is YSLEER. V lost 3 bases and J 1 base, leaving 21 bases between the germline ends. This CDR3 has 18 residues. Time point in this sample: week 35, safety follow-up. The vaccine gave 300 ug of a 20-mer mutant IDH1 peptide subcutaneously per dose. Donors' newly diagnosed IDH1-mutant WHO grade 3 or 4 astrocytomas lacked nuclear ATRX. Points on this clone: Its matching antigen is unknown.

Generated by immunoSEQ multiplex PCR, the TCRdb table keeps only in-frame clones and is missing some. This sample carries some 47,000 clones, about four fifths of them seen once, and the ten largest clones take about 4.5%. This sequence was found in a woman aged 40 to 50 with glioma. Some clones in this sample may be carry-over from other donors' samples. The chain recombines TRBV4-3 with TRBJ1-1; a possible D gene is TRBD1 (6 bases). Material: PBMCs, obtained from a glioma patient whose treatment included an IDH1 peptide vaccine. The chain's CDR3 is CASSQGWGAGAANTEAFF. The DNA for the CDR3 is TGCGCCAGCAGCCAGGGCTGGGGGGCGGGGGCAGCGAACACTGAAGCTTTCTTT.